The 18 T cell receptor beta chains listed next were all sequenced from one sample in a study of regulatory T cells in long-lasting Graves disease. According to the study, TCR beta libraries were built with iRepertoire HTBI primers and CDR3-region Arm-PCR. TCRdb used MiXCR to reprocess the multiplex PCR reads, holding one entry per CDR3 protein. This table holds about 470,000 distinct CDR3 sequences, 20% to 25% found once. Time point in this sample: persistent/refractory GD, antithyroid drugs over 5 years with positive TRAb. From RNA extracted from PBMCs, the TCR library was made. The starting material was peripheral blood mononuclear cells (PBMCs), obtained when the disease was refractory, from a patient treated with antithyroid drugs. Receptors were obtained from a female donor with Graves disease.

CDR3 sequence: CASSPNKRTDLKQYF. CDR3 sequence (DNA): TGCGCCAGCAGCCCCAATAAGAGGACGGACTTAAAGCAGTACTTC. The chain combines TRBV4-1 with TRBJ2-7; maybe TRBD2 (5 bases). The germline CDR1 and CDR2 sequences are MGHRA and YSYEKL. The CDR3 loop spans 15 amino acids. V lost 4 bases and J lost 8, with 21 bases in between.

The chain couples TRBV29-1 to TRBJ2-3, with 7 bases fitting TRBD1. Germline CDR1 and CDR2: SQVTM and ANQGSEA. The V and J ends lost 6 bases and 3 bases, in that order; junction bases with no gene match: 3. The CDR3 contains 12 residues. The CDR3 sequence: CSVRDRTDTQYF. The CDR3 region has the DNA TGCAGCGTACGGGACAGAACAGATACGCAGTATTTT.

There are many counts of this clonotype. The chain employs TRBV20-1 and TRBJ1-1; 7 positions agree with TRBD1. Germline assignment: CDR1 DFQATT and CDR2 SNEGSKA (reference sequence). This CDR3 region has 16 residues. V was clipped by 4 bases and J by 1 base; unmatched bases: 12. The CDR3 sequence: CSANTGAMARNTEAFF. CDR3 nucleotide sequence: TGCAGTGCTAATACAGGGGCGATGGCGCGGAACACTGAAGCTTTCTTT.

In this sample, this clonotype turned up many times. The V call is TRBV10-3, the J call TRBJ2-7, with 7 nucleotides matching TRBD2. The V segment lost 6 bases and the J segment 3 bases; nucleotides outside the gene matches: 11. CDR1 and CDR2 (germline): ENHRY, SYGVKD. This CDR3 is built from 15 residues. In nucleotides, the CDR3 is TGTGCCATCAGCGAACTGGGGAGGGCCAACTACGAGCAGTACTTC. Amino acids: CAISELGRANYEQYF.

CDR3 sequence: CASSPGLDFEQYF. The CDR3 DNA follows: TGTGCCAGCAGCCCGGGACTAGACTTCGAGCAGTACTTC. The rearrangement joins TRBV6-1 to TRBJ2-7; TRBD2 agrees at 8 bases. V shed 6 bases and J 6 bases; nucleotides not matched to a gene: 7. The V gene's germline CDR1 is MNHNS and CDR2 SASEGT. This CDR3 has 13 residues.

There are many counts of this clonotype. The CDR3 loop is CASTPGEGYEQYF. The CDR3 DNA reads as TGTGCCAGCACCCCGGGAGAAGGGTACGAGCAGTACTTC. This rearrangement joins TRBV28 to TRBJ2-7; D possibly corresponds to TRBD2 (6 bases). The CDR3 runs to 13 residues. The V end lost 7 bases, the J end lost 4 bases, and 14 bases lay between the germline ends. Germline V gene sequence: CDR1 MDHEN, CDR2 SYDVKM.

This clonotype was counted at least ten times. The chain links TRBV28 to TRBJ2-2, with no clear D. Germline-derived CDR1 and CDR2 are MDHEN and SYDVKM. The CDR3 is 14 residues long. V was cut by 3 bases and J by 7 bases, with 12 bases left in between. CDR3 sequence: CASSFWYGSGELFF. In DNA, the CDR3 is TGTGCCAGCAGTTTCTGGTACGGAAGCGGGGAGCTGTTTTTT.

CDR3 sequence reads: CASSSYRSTEAFF. For the CDR3, the DNA is TGCGCCAGCAGCAGTTACAGGAGCACTGAAGCTTTCTTT. The chain uses TRBV5-1 and TRBJ1-1; possible D gene TRBD1, 5 bases. Trimming removed 4 bases at V and 4 bases at J, with 11 bases between. The CDR3 is made up of 13 amino acids. Germline V gives CDR1 SGHRS, CDR2 YFSETQ. The full variable domain, its missing parts supplied by reference TRBV5-1 and TRBJ1-1, is KAGVTQTPRYLIKTRGQQVTLSCSPISGHRSVSWYQQTPGQGLQFLFEYFSETQRNKGNFPGRFSGRQFSNSRSEMNVSTLELGDSALYLCASSSYRSTEAFFGQGTRLTVV.

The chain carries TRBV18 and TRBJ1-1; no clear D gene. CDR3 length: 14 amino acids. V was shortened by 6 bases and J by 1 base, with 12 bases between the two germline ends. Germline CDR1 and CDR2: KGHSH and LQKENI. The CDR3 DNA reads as TGTGCCAGCTCCCCTGGTCGGGGGAACACTGAAGCTTTCTTT. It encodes CASSPGRGNTEAFF.

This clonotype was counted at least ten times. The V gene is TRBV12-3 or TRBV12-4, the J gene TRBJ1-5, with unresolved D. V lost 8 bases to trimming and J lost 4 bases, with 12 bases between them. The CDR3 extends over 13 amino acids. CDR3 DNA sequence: TGTGCCAGCGGAACGGGAGGTAATCAGCCCCAGCATTTT. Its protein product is CASGTGGNQPQHF.

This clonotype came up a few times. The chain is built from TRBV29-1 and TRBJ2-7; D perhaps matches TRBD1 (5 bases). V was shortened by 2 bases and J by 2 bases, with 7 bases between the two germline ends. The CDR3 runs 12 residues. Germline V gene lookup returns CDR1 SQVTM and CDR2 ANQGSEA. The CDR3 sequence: CSVETGAYEQYF. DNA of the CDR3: TGCAGCGTTGAAACAGGAGCCTACGAGCAGTACTTC.

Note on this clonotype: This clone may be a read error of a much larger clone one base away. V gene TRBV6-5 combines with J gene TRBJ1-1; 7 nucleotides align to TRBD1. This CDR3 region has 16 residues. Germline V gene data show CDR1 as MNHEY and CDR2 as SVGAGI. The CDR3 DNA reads TGTGCCAGCAGTTACTCACTTGGGACAGTGAACACTGGAGCTTTCTTT. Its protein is CASSYSLGTVNTGAFF.

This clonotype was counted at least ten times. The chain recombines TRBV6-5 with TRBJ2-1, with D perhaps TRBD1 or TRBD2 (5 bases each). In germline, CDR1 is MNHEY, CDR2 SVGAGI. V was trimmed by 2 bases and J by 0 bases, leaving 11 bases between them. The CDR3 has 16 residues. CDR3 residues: CASSYRGRGSYNEQFF. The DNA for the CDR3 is TGTGCCAGCAGTTACAGGGGCCGGGGCTCCTACAATGAGCAGTTCTTC.

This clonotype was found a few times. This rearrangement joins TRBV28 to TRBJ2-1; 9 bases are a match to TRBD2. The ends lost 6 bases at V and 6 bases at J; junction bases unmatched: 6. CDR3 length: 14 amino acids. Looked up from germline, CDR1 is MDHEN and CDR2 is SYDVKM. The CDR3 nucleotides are TGTGCCAGCAGGTTAGCGGGAGAAGGCAATGAGCAGTTCTTC. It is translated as CASRLAGEGNEQFF. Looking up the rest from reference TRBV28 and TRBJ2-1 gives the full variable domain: DVKVTQSSRYLVKRTGEKVFLECVQDMDHENMFWYRQDPGLGLRLIYFSYDVKMKEKGDIPEGYSVSREKKERFSLILESASTNQTSMYLCASRLAGEGNEQFFGPGTRLTVL.

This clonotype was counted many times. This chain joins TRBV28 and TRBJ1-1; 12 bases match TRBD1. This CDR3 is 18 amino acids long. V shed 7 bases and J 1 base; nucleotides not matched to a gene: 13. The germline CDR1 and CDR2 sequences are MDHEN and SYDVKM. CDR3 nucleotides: TGTGCCAGCAACCGTCTAGGGACAGGGGGCTTTGGGAACACTGAAGCTTTCTTT. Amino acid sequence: CASNRLGTGGFGNTEAFF.

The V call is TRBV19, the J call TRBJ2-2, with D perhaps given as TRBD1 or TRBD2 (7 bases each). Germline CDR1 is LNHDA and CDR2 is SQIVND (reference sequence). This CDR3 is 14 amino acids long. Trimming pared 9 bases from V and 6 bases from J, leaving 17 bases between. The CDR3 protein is CASQGRGLSGELFF. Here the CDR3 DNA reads TGTGCCAGCCAGGGGAGGGGGCTGTCCGGGGAGCTGTTTTTT.

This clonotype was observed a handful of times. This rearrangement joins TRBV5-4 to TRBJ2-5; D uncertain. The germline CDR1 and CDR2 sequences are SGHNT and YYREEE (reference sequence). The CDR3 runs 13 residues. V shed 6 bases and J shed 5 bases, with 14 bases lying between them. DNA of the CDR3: TGTGCCAGCAACCGGCCCCCCAGGGAGACCCAGTACTTC. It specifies CASNRPPRETQYF.

The CDR3 sequence is CASVEGGQETQYF. CDR3 DNA sequence: TGTGCCAGCGTCGAGGGAGGCCAAGAGACCCAGTACTTC. The rearrangement joins TRBV6-1 to TRBJ2-5; a weak D match, TRBD2 (6 bases). Trimming removed 8 bases at V and 1 base at J, with 11 bases between. Germline-derived CDR1 and CDR2 are MNHNS and SASEGT. The length of the CDR3 is 13 residues.